The rows below give T cell receptor beta chains drawn from one sample of a study of cytomegalovirus exposure and HLA in healthy donors. Clones were sequenced by immunoSEQ multiplex PCR, and TCRdb holds only the in-frame ones, with some missing. The sample carries fewer than 120,000 clones, approximately 82% recorded once. Sequenced sample: PBMCs. These receptors were collected from a man aged 25 to 40 in good health and CMV-seropositive. Both conserved end residues are part of each CDR3. The D gene is left open where the match is weak. Some rows have no size entry. The others give once, few or many, or a class for an expanded clone.

v_gene	d_gene	j_gene	abundance	CDR3aa	CDR3nt
TRBV4-3	TRBD1	TRBJ2-2	NA	CASSPWDRVFAGELFF	TGCGCCAGCAGCCCCTGGGACAGGGTCTTCGCCGGGGAGCTGTTTTTT
TRBV6-5	NA	TRBJ2-5	NA	CASSYSGAIGETQYF	TGTGCCAGCAGTTACTCTGGAGCGATCGGAGAGACCCAGTACTTC
TRBV10-2	NA	TRBJ2-7	NA	CASKHEAYEQYF	TGCGCCAGCAAGCACGAAGCCTACGAGCAGTACTTC
TRBV15	TRBD1	TRBJ1-2	NA	CATRLQGAYGYTF	TGTGCCACCAGGTTACAGGGGGCCTATGGCTACACCTTC
TRBV7-8	TRBD2	TRBJ2-3	NA	CASSTGTSGGVDTQYF	TGTGCCAGCAGCACCGGGACTAGCGGGGGGGTAGATACGCAGTATTTT
TRBV27	TRBD2	TRBJ2-4	once	CASSPSPVQRGGEYF	TGTGCCAGCAGCCCCTCCCCGGTCCAGCGGGGGGGGGAATACTTC
TRBV9	NA	TRBJ2-7	NA	CASSLSSGVWTEQYF	TGTGCCAGCAGCCTGTCCTCAGGGGTGTGGACCGAGCAGTACTTC
TRBV7-9	NA	TRBJ1-4	few	CASSQTATNEKLFF	TGTGCCAGCAGCCAGACAGCAACGAATGAAAAACTGTTTTTT
TRBV19	NA	TRBJ1-1	NA	CASSHRQEHPQNTEAFF	TGTGCCAGTAGTCACCGACAGGAACACCCCCAGAACACTGAAGCTTTCTTT
TRBV28	NA	TRBJ2-5	few	CASSVLQGTQYF	TGTGCCAGCAGTGTACTACAGGGAACCCAGTACTTC
TRBV6-5	NA	TRBJ1-2	few	CASSWGGTYGYTF	TGTGCCAGCAGCTGGGGGGGGACCTATGGCTACACCTTC
TRBV28	NA	TRBJ2-2	NA	CASSFIGELFF	TGTGCCAGCAGTTTCATCGGGGAGCTGTTTTTT
TRBV18	NA	TRBJ1-2	once	CASSPRESPEGYTF	TGTGCCAGCTCACCACGGGAGTCCCCGGAGGGCTACACCTTC
TRBV4-1	TRBD2	TRBJ2-1	NA	CASSSSGGVGREQFF	TGCGCCAGCTCATCTAGCGGGGGGGTTGGAAGAGAGCAGTTCTTC
TRBV7-7	NA	TRBJ1-6	NA	CASSSGGSPLHF	TGTGCTAGCAGCTCCGGAGGTTCACCCCTCCACTTT
TRBV11-2	TRBD1	TRBJ1-3	NA	CASSPYRDSWSGNTIYF	TGTGCCAGCAGCCCGTATCGGGACAGCTGGTCTGGAAACACCATATATTTT
TRBV4-3	NA	TRBJ1-2	NA	CASSQGADSSYGYTF	TGCGCCAGCAGCCAAGGGGCGGACAGCAGCTATGGCTACACCTTC
TRBV19	NA	TRBJ1-5	NA	CASSYPDSQPQHF	TGTGCCAGTAGTTACCCCGACAGCCAGCCCCAGCATTTT
TRBV28	TRBD1	TRBJ2-7	NA	CASSGTVSTFGQYF	TGTGCCAGCAGCGGGACAGTCTCTACGTTTGGGCAGTACTTC
TRBV7-2	TRBD1	TRBJ1-6	NA	CASSLDRGGHSPLHF	TGTGCCAGCAGTCTAGACAGGGGTGGTCATTCACCCCTCCACTTT
TRBV10-3	NA	TRBJ1-1	NA	CAISESSARSTEAFF	TGTGCCATCAGTGAGTCTAGCGCCCGGAGCACTGAAGCTTTCTTT
TRBV5-1	NA	TRBJ2-3	NA	CASRRLPSTDTQYF	TGCGCCAGCAGACGACTACCTAGCACAGATACGCAGTATTTT
TRBV5-1	NA	TRBJ1-5	few	CASSLEAGESSNQPQHF	TGCGCCAGCAGCTTGGAGGCAGGGGAGTCGAGCAATCAGCCCCAGCATTTT
TRBV28	NA	TRBJ1-3	NA	CASSLRSRVGGNTIYF	TGTGCCAGCAGTTTAAGATCCAGGGTGGGCGGAAACACCATATATTTT